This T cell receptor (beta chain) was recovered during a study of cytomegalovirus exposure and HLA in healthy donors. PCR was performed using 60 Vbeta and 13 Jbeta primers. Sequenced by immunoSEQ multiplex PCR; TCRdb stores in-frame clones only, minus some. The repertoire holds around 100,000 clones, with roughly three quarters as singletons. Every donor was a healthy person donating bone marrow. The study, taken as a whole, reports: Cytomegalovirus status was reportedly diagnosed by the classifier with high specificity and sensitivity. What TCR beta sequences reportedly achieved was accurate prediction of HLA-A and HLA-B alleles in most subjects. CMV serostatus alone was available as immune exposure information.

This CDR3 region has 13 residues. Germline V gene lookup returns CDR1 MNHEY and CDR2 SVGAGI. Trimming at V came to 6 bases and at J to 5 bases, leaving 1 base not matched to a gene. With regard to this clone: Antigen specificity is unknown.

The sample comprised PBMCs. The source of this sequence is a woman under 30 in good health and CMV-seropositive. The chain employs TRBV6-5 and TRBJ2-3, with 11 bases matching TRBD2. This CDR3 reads CASSGLAGDTQYF. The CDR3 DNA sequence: TGTGCCAGCAGCGGACTAGCGGGAGATACGCAGTATTTT.